These 21 T cell receptor beta chains came from one sample sequenced in a study of cytomegalovirus exposure and HLA in healthy donors. Sequencing was performed with immunoSEQ multiplex PCR; in TCRdb, only in-frame clones are kept and a portion is missing. The sample consists of about 78,000 clones, around 96% of them appearing once. Sample: PBMCs. The source is a man younger than 35 in good health and CMV-seropositive.

The chain employs TRBV7-2 and TRBJ2-5; TRBD2 matches at 12 bases. There are 17 residues in the CDR3. Germline V gene data show CDR1 as SGHTA and CDR2 as FQGNSA. With V trimmed by 2 bases and J by 6 bases, 10 bases remained unmatched. The CDR3 spells CASSLSLTSGSMKTQYF. CDR3 sequence (DNA): TGTGCCAGCAGCTTAAGCCTGACTAGCGGGAGTATGAAGACCCAGTACTTC.

The chain joins TRBV28 to TRBJ2-5; D gene uncertain. Trimming cost V 1 base and J 2 bases, with 8 bases left between them. The CDR3 runs to 14 residues. CDR1 and CDR2 from the germline V gene are MDHEN and SYDVKM. The CDR3 spells CASSLSPRQETQYF. CDR3 nucleotides: TGTGCCAGCAGTTTATCTCCTAGGCAAGAGACCCAGTACTTC.

The chain uses TRBV7-9 and TRBJ1-1; 7 nucleotides match TRBD1. The trim removed 6 bases at V and 7 bases at J, leaving 5 bases unmatched. Germline values: CDR1 SEHNR, CDR2 FQNEAQ (reference sequence). The CDR3 runs 12 residues. Here the CDR3 reads CASSTGAGEAFF. The DNA for the CDR3 is TGTGCCAGCAGTACAGGGGCCGGTGAAGCTTTCTTT.

V and J are TRBV13 and TRBJ2-4; a weak D match, TRBD1 (5 bases). V lost 5 bases to trimming and J lost 2 bases, with 10 bases between them. CDR3 length: 14 amino acids. From germline, CDR1 is PRHDT and CDR2 FYEKMQ (reference sequence). CDR3 region: CASSPPGSKNIQYF. For the CDR3, the DNA is TGTGCCAGCAGCCCGCCAGGGTCCAAAAACATTCAGTACTTC.

V and J are TRBV11-2 and TRBJ2-5; 8 positions agree with TRBD2. The CDR3 extends over 18 amino acids. The trim removed 0 bases at V and 5 bases at J, leaving 14 bases unmatched. Germline values: CDR1 SGHAT, CDR2 FQNNGV. CDR3 nucleotides: TGTGCCAGCAGCTTAGATCCGCAGCGGGAGTGGGAATGGGAGACCCAGTACTTC. Amino acid sequence: CASSLDPQREWEWETQYF. Complete variable domain (other parts from reference TRBV11-2 and TRBJ2-5): EAGVAQSPRYKIIEKRQSVAFWCNPISGHATLYWYQQILGQGPKLLIQFQNNGVVDDSQLPKDRFSAERLKGVDSTLKIQPAKLEDSAVYLCASSLDPQREWEWETQYFGPGTRLLVL.

The chain is built from TRBV25-1 and TRBJ1-2; TRBD1 might be the D (6 bases). This CDR3 comprises 12 residues. CDR1 is MGHDK, CDR2 SYGVNS, per germline. V was clipped by 9 bases and J by 4 bases, with 12 bases between them. The CDR3 protein is CASRGGSYGYTF. The CDR3 DNA reads TGTGCCAGTCGGGGGGGCTCCTATGGCTACACCTTC.

The J gene is TRBJ2-5, the V gene TRBV7-8; 7 nucleotides match TRBD1. V lost 3 bases and J lost 1; bases outside the gene matches: 2. The CDR3 length is 14 residues. In germline, CDR1 is SGHVS, CDR2 FQNEAQ. CDR3 sequence (DNA): TGTGCCAGCAGCTTCTGGGACAGCCAAGAGACCCAGTACTTC. Protein product: CASSFWDSQETQYF.

The chain is built from TRBV7-2 and TRBJ2-3, with D possibly TRBD2 on 6 matching bases. Germline values: CDR1 SGHTA, CDR2 FQGNSA. The V end was cut by 3 bases, the J end by 0 bases, with 10 bases between. This CDR3 region has 15 residues. The CDR3 region has the DNA TGTGCCAGCAGCTTCGGCGGGGCTAGCACAGATACGCAGTATTTT. Translation: CASSFGGASTDTQYF.

The chain couples TRBV18 to TRBJ2-5; 8 bases match TRBD2. Per the germline V gene, CDR1 is KGHSH and CDR2 is LQKENI. V shed 5 bases and J 4 bases; nucleotides not matched to a gene: 12. CDR3 length equals 16 residues. Here the CDR3 reads CASSTPGLGMAETQYF. In DNA form, the CDR3 reads TGTGCCAGCTCAACCCCGGGACTAGGCATGGCAGAGACCCAGTACTTC. Variable domain in full (rest from reference TRBV18 and TRBJ2-5): NAGVMQNPRHLVRRRGQEARLRCSPMKGHSHVYWYRQLPEEGLKFMVYLQKENIIDESGMPKERFSAEFPKEGPSILRIQQVVRGDSAAYFCASSTPGLGMAETQYFGPGTRLLVL.

The chain combines TRBV11-2 with TRBJ1-2; TRBD1 is a possible D gene (6 bases). V was shortened by 1 base and J by 8 bases, with 11 bases between the two germline ends. The CDR3 is 13 residues long. The germline gives CDR1 SGHAT, CDR2 FQNNGV. The CDR3 loop reads CASSLARGKGYTF. The CDR3 DNA sequence: TGTGCCAGCAGCTTAGCGAGGGGGAAAGGCTACACCTTC.

The chain uses TRBV5-1 and TRBJ2-5; TRBD1 might be the D (6 bases). V was cut by 0 bases and J by 2 bases, with 11 bases left in between. Germline assignment: CDR1 SGHRS and CDR2 YFSETQ. The CDR3 extends over 15 amino acids. Written as DNA, the CDR3 is TGCGCCAGCAGCTTGGCCGGACAGCTACAAGAGACCCAGTACTTC. As protein: CASSLAGQLQETQYF.

V gene TRBV5-1 combines with J gene TRBJ2-7; 13 positions agree with TRBD2. This CDR3 contains 15 residues. V lost 4 bases to trimming and J lost 3 bases; unmatched junction nucleotides: 4. The V gene's germline CDR1 is SGHRS and CDR2 YFSETQ. The CDR3 loop is CASSGGLAGYYEQYF. The CDR3 DNA reads TGCGCCAGCAGCGGGGGACTAGCGGGGTACTACGAGCAGTACTTC.

This sequence joins TRBV19 and TRBJ2-2, with 7 bases that match TRBD1. Germline V gives CDR1 LNHDA, CDR2 SQIVND (reference sequence). The J segment lost 1 base and the V segment lost 9 bases, leaving 11 bases of the junction unmatched. This CDR3 has 16 residues. The CDR3 reads CASKAPGQLNTGELFF. The CDR3 region has the DNA TGTGCCAGCAAAGCACCGGGACAGCTGAACACCGGGGAGCTGTTTTTT.

This clone was seen once. J is TRBJ2-1 and V is TRBV7-2, with D possibly being TRBD2 (6 bases). This CDR3 comprises 14 residues. Germline CDR1 reads SGHTA; CDR2 reads FQGNSA. The V end lost 1 base, the J end lost 8 bases, and 12 bases lay between the germline ends. The DNA of the CDR3 is TGTGCCAGCAGCTTAGAAGCGGGTACGGATGAGCAGTTCTTC. Protein sequence: CASSLEAGTDEQFF.

V gene TRBV11-2 combines with J gene TRBJ1-2; TRBD1 might be the D (5 bases). The V end lost 3 bases, the J end lost 1 base, and 12 bases lay between the germline ends. The CDR3 spans 15 residues. Per germline, CDR1 SGHAT and CDR2 FQNNGV. DNA of the CDR3: TGTGCCAGCAGCTTGCAGGGTATGGTTAACTATGGCTACACCTTC. It translates to CASSLQGMVNYGYTF.

The V gene is TRBV6-6, the J gene TRBJ2-1, with D uncertain. V dropped 6 bases and J dropped 2 bases, with 8 bases sitting between them. Germline CDR1 reads MNHNY; CDR2 reads SVGAGI (reference sequence). CDR3 size: 13 residues. The CDR3 protein is CASSPTPYNEQFF. The CDR3, as DNA: TGTGCCAGCAGCCCCACTCCCTACAATGAGCAGTTCTTC.

The rearrangement uses TRBV7-2 and TRBJ2-4; 7 nucleotides line up with TRBD1. The CDR3 contains 15 residues. V dropped 5 bases and J dropped 8; count of bases not matched to a gene: 12. The germline CDR1 and CDR2 sequences are SGHTA and FQGNSA. Written as DNA, the CDR3 is TGTGCCAGCAGCGATCGACAGGGACCTGGGGACATTCAGTACTTC. Its translation is CASSDRQGPGDIQYF.

This clone was found once. The genes are TRBV5-1 and TRBJ1-2, with TRBD1 as a possible D gene (6 bases). The CDR3 loop spans 14 amino acids. Trimming took 0 bases from V and 6 from J, leaving 12 bases between them. The germline V gene encodes CDR1 SGHRS and CDR2 YFSETQ. The CDR3 bases are TGCGCCAGCAGCTTGGAGGGGGTTGGAGATGGCTACACCTTC. Translated, it gives CASSLEGVGDGYTF.

This rearrangement joins TRBV28 to TRBJ1-3, with TRBD1 matching 8 bases. Germline loops: CDR1 MDHEN, CDR2 SYDVKM. V lost 2 bases and J lost 6; bases outside the gene matches: 6. The CDR3 covers 15 residues. The CDR3, as DNA: TGTGCCAGCAGTTTACCAGGACAGGGTTCAAACACCATATATTTT. It encodes CASSLPGQGSNTIYF. The full variable domain, completed using reference TRBV28 and TRBJ1-3, is DVKVTQSSRYLVKRTGEKVFLECVQDMDHENMFWYRQDPGLGLRLIYFSYDVKMKEKGDIPEGYSVSREKKERFSLILESASTNQTSMYLCASSLPGQGSNTIYFGEGSWLTVV.

The chain carries TRBV9 and TRBJ2-7; tentative D call: TRBD2 (5 bases). The CDR3 is made up of 14 amino acids. The germline gives CDR1 SGDLS, CDR2 YYNGEE. Trimming took 4 bases from V and 4 from J, leaving 15 bases between them. The CDR3 DNA sequence: TGTGCCAGCAGCTTAGGAGGTCCGACTTACGAGCAGTACTTC. It codes for CASSLGGPTYEQYF.

The rearrangement uses TRBV18 and TRBJ1-1; D perhaps matches TRBD1 (5 bases). The germline V gene encodes CDR1 KGHSH and CDR2 LQKENI. The CDR3 covers 17 residues. V lost 3 bases and J 2 bases, leaving 19 bases between the germline ends. CDR3 sequence reads: CASSPPASARANTEAFF. The DNA for the CDR3 is TGTGCCAGCTCACCCCCCGCCAGTGCCAGGGCAAACACTGAAGCTTTCTTT.